This record concerns one TCR beta chain sequence. Data came from immunoSEQ multiplex PCR; TCRdb stores just in-frame clones and leaves some out. The sample holds under 100,000 clones, approximately 87% seen once. Trimming shortened V by 0 bases and J by 6 bases, and 18 bases separated the two germline ends. The germline V gene has CDR1 KGHSH and CDR2 LQKENI. The CDR3 runs 16 residues. The data derive from a study of glioma-infiltrating T cells after dendritic cell vaccination. The sample was blood, taken before dendritic cell vaccination. This sequence joins TRBV18 and TRBJ2-7; weak D call: TRBD2 (6 bases). The sequence derives from a human donor with glioblastoma. The CDR3 nucleotides are TGTGCCAGCTCACCACCGAGCCGCCAGGTGGAGGGCGAGCAGTACTTC. Its protein is CASSPPSRQVEGEQYF.